Sequencing of this TCR beta chain was carried out in a study of brain T cells in children with intractable seizures. Sequencing was limited to surgery cases with top T cell transcript signatures in brain tissue. This clone was recorded only once. Using immunoSEQ multiplex PCR, the repertoire was profiled, and TCRdb retains in-frame clones only, with some absent. The data hold tens of thousands of clones, with roughly 91% observed a single time. Deletions cut 7 bases from V and 7 bases from J, with 19 bases between. Germline values: CDR1 LGHDT, CDR2 YNNKEL (reference sequence). The CDR3 loop spans 14 amino acids.

This chain joins TRBV3-1 (or the pseudogene TRBV3-2) and TRBJ2-5; possible D gene TRBD1, 5 bases. The TCR sequence derives from a boy in the first two years of life with tuberous sclerosis and intractable seizures. The input for sequencing was peripheral blood, taken at surgery. This CDR3 reads CASTNTWGLRTQYF. The CDR3 nucleotides are TGTGCCAGCACCAATACGTGGGGCCTCCGGACCCAGTACTTC.